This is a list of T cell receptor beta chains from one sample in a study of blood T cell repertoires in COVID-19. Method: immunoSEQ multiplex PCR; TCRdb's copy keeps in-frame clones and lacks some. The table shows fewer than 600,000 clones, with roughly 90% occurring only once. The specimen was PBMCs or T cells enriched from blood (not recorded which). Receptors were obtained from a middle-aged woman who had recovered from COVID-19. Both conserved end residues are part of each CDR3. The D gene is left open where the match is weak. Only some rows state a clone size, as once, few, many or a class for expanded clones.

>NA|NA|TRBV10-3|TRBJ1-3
TGTGCCATATCTTTCTCTGGAAACACCATATATTTT
CAISFSGNTIYF
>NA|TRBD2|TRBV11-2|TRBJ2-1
TGTGCCAGCAGCCCCTGGCGACTAGCGGGAGGGGAAAATGAGCAGTTCTTC
CASSPWRLAGGENEQFF
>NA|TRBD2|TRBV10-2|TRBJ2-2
TGCGCCAGCAGGACCGGGACTAGCGGGAGGATGGGCACCGGGGAGCTGTTTTTT
CASRTGTSGRMGTGELFF
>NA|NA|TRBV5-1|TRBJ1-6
TGCGCCAGCAGCTTGGTACCCAGCTCCTATAATTCACCCCTCCACTTT
CASSLVPSSYNSPLHF
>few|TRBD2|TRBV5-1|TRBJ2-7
TGCGCCAGCAGCCGGACTAGCGGGGCCTACGAGCAGTACTTC
CASSRTSGAYEQYF
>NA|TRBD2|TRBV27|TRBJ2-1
TGTGCCAGGACCATCGGGAGGCTCTCCTACAATGAGCAGTTCTTC
CARTIGRLSYNEQFF
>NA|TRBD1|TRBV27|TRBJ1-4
TGTGCCAGCAGCCGCATTTATCAGGGGGCTAATGAAAAACTGTTTTTT
CASSRIYQGANEKLFF
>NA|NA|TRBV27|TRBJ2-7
TGTGCCAGCAGTTATGGCGGGACCTACGAGCAGTACTTC
CASSYGGTYEQYF
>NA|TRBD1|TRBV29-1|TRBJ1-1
TGCAGCGTACAGGGGCAGAACACTGAAGCTTTCTTT
CSVQGQNTEAFF
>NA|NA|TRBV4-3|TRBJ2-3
TGCGCCAGCAGCCTCGGGAGACAGAGCACAGATACGCAGTATTTT
CASSLGRQSTDTQYF
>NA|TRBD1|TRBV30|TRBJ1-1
TGTGCCTGGGCACCCGGGACAGGGAGCACTGAAGCTTTCTTT
CAWAPGTGSTEAFF
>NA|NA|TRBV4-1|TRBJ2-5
TGCGCCAGCAGCGGGGCGGGACAGCCAAGGGAGACCCAGTACTTC
CASSGAGQPRETQYF
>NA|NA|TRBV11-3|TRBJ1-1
TGTGCCAGCAGCTTCTTTACAGGTTCTTCCACTGAAGCTTTCTTT
CASSFFTGSSTEAFF
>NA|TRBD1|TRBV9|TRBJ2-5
TGTGCCAGCAGCGGAGAGACAGGGAATGGGGAGACCCAGTACTTC
CASSGETGNGETQYF
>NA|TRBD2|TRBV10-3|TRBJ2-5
TGTGCCATCAGACCCCCGGGACTAGCGGGAGGGCCGTTGGAGACCCAGTACTTC
CAIRPPGLAGGPLETQYF
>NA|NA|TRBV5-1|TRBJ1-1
TGCGCCAGCAGCTCCTCGTACCCGACAGGCGGACGGGTTAACACTGAAGCTTTCTTT
CASSSSYPTGGRVNTEAFF
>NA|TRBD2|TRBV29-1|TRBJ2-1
TGCAGCGTTGATCGCGGTAGCGGGAGGGCCCGAAGCTCCTACAATGAGCAGTTCTTC
CSVDRGSGRARSSYNEQFF
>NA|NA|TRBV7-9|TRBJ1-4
TGTGCCAGCAGCTCAGGTGCAACTAATGAAAAACTGTTTTTT
CASSSGATNEKLFF
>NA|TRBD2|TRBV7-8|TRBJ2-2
TGTGCCAGCAGCTCACGGGTAGCGGGAGGTGCCGGGGAGCTGTTTTTT
CASSSRVAGGAGELFF
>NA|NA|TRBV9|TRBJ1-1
TGTGCCAGCAGCGTAGAGGGAGGTGTGGGGACGAACACTGAAGCTTTCTTT
CASSVEGGVGTNTEAFF
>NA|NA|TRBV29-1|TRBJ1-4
TGCAGCGTTTACCGGGTTGGTGAAAAACTGTTTTTT
CSVYRVGEKLFF
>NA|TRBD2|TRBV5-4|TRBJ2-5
TGTGCCAGCAACGGGAGGGGGTCAGAGACCCAGTACTTC
CASNGRGSETQYF
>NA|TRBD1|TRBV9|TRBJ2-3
TGTGCCAGCAGCGTAGGGGGGACAGGGACAGATACGCAGTATTTT
CASSVGGTGTDTQYF
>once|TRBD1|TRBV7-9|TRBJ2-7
TGTGCCAGCAGCTTACTGGACAGGGTCTACGAGCAGTACTTC
CASSLLDRVYEQYF
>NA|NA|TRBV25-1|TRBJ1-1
TGTGCCAGCAGTGAACCGGGGAGTACTGAAGCTTTCTTT
CASSEPGSTEAFF
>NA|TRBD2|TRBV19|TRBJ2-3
TGTGCCAGTAGTATATATGAGTCTAGCGGGAATGCAGATACGCAGTATTTT
CASSIYESSGNADTQYF
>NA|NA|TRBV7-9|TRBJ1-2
TGTGCCAGCAGCGCGGGACGGACGAGCCTGTATGGCTACACCTTC
CASSAGRTSLYGYTF
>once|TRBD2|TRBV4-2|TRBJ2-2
TGTGCCAGCAGCCAAGATTACGCGGCGGGAGAGTGGACCGGGGAGCTGTTTTTT
CASSQDYAAGEWTGELFF
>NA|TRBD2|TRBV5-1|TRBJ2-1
TGCGCCAGCAGCGAGACTAGCGGGAAATCCTACAATGAGCAGTTCTTC
CASSETSGKSYNEQFF
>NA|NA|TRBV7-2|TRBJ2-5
TGTGCCAGCAGCTTAGTGGTTAGCCAAGAGACCCAGTACTTC
CASSLVVSQETQYF
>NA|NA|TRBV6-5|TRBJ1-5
TGTGCCAGCAGTTACTCCCGGAGCAATCAGCCCCAGCATTTT
CASSYSRSNQPQHF
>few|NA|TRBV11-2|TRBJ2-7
TGTGCCAGCAGCTTCGGGCGGGGCAGGTATGGTGAGCAGTACTTC
CASSFGRGRYGEQYF
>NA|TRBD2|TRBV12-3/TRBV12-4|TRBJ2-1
TGTGCCAGCAGCCTACTAGCGGGAGAGCAGTTCTTC
CASSLLAGEQFF